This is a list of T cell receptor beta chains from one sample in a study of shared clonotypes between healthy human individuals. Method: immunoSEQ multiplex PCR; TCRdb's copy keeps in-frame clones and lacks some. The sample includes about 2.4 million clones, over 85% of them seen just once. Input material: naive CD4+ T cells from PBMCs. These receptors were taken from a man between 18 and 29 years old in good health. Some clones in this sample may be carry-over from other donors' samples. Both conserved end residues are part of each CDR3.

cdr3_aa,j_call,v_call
CASSKRGSATNTGELFF,TRBJ2-2,TRBV4-1
CASSQAGSLSNQPQHF,TRBJ1-5,TRBV4-2
CASSQDARRGQETQYF,TRBJ2-5,TRBV4-1
CASSLTGTGVVEQYF,TRBJ2-7,TRBV5-1
CASSSSGTFFYEQYF,TRBJ2-7,TRBV7-8
CAWRQGSTETQYF,TRBJ2-5,TRBV30
CASRDRTSNQPQHF,TRBJ1-5,TRBV2
CAWSVQTPKDGYTF,TRBJ1-2,TRBV30
CASSLDTSEAFF,TRBJ1-1,TRBV7-2
CASSSRESLSYEQYF,TRBJ2-7,TRBV4-2
CASGTQETTDTQYF,TRBJ2-3,TRBV12-5
CASSRTSGGGEQFF,TRBJ2-1,TRBV7-2
CASHRIPGPYEQYF,TRBJ2-7,TRBV6-1
CASTPGAGSYEQYF,TRBJ2-7,TRBV5-1
CASSLLDQETQYF,TRBJ2-5,TRBV2
CASTPRRAFYNEQFF,TRBJ2-1,TRBV7-9